By share, the clone carrying this TCR beta chain ranks as medium-sized. Its specificity is unknown. This specimen comes from a study of early T cells in non-severe SARS-CoV-2 infection. For the study at large: Sequenced material consisted of bulk RNA (from unsorted whole blood), and chains were unpaired.

Overall study findings and caveats: CD4 and private specificities were missed by VDJdb matching, which favored anti-spike CD8 responses.

Unique molecular identifiers were attached to individual cDNA molecules. TCRdb re-called the 5' RACE reads through MiXCR, storing one row per CDR3 protein. The data show 35,000 to 45,000 distinct CDR3 sequences, just under 4% seen once. Germline CDR1 is LGHNA and CDR2 is YSLEER. This CDR3 comprises 15 residues. The V gene lost 1 base and the J gene lost 8 bases, with 14 bases spanning the gap. The chain employs TRBV4-3 and TRBJ1-4; a weak D match, TRBD1 (5 bases). Input material: whole blood. This receptor was taken from an adult who was a healthcare worker with PCR-confirmed SARS-CoV-2 infection or an uninfected control (not recorded which). CDR3: CASSQVAGRGEKLFF. The CDR3 coding sequence is TGCGCCAGCAGCCAAGTGGCAGGGAGAGGCGAAAAACTGTTTTTT.